These T cell receptor beta chains were read from a single sample in a study of cytomegalovirus exposure and HLA in healthy donors. The table came from immunoSEQ multiplex PCR; TCRdb's copy has only in-frame clones and leaves some out. The sample carries 130,000 or so clones, approximately 71% recorded once. The sample comprised PBMCs. The receptors shown here come from a man in his forties in good health and CMV-seronegative. Each CDR3 is given with its conserved first and last residue. A D gene is named only where the DNA matches it firmly. Clone size appears in some rows only: once, few, many, or a class for an expanded clone.

d_call: NA; clone_size: NA; v_call: TRBV5-6; j_call: TRBJ2-5; cdr3_aa: CASSLMQTSQETQYF; cdr3_nt: TGTGCCAGCAGCTTGATGCAGACAAGCCAAGAGACCCAGTACTTC
d_call: NA; clone_size: NA; v_call: TRBV18; j_call: TRBJ1-3; cdr3_aa: CASSPSTGNSGNTIYF; cdr3_nt: TGTGCCAGCTCTCCTTCGACAGGCAACTCTGGAAACACCATATATTTT
d_call: NA; clone_size: NA; v_call: TRBV19; j_call: TRBJ1-5; cdr3_aa: CASSPPSVVPQHF; cdr3_nt: TGTGCCAGTAGTCCCCCCAGCGTGGTACCCCAGCATTTT
d_call: TRBD1; clone_size: NA; v_call: TRBV7-2; j_call: TRBJ2-7; cdr3_aa: CASSLRGQGAYYEQYF; cdr3_nt: TGTGCCAGCAGCTTAAGGGGACAGGGGGCTTACTACGAGCAGTACTTC
d_call: NA; clone_size: NA; v_call: TRBV6-1; j_call: TRBJ2-1; cdr3_aa: CASTDFFENNEQFF; cdr3_nt: TGTGCCAGCACCGACTTCTTTGAAAACAATGAGCAGTTCTTC
d_call: NA; clone_size: few; v_call: TRBV2; j_call: TRBJ1-4; cdr3_aa: CASRGAGELFF; cdr3_nt: TGTGCCAGCAGAGGGGCAGGGGAACTGTTTTTT
d_call: NA; clone_size: NA; v_call: TRBV7-9; j_call: TRBJ1-4; cdr3_aa: CSSTTTNEKLFF; cdr3_nt: TGTTCCAGCACAACAACTAATGAAAAACTGTTTTTT
d_call: TRBD2; clone_size: NA; v_call: TRBV2; j_call: TRBJ2-2; cdr3_aa: CASTPLAGGARELFF; cdr3_nt: TGTGCCAGCACTCCACTAGCGGGGGGGGCCAGGGAGCTGTTTTTT
d_call: TRBD2; clone_size: NA; v_call: TRBV6-6; j_call: TRBJ2-5; cdr3_aa: CASSGGAETQYF; cdr3_nt: TGTGCCAGCAGCGGGGGGGCAGAGACCCAGTACTTC
d_call: TRBD2; clone_size: NA; v_call: TRBV5-4; j_call: TRBJ2-5; cdr3_aa: CASSPASGDQETQYF; cdr3_nt: TGTGCCAGCAGCCCGGCTAGCGGGGACCAAGAGACCCAGTACTTC
d_call: NA; clone_size: once; v_call: TRBV7-7; j_call: TRBJ2-1; cdr3_aa: CASSLALGIRSYNEQFF; cdr3_nt: TGTGCCAGCAGCTTAGCATTGGGCATTCGCTCCTACAATGAGCAGTTCTTC
d_call: TRBD1; clone_size: NA; v_call: TRBV19; j_call: TRBJ2-1; cdr3_aa: CASSRDLTQGDEQFF; cdr3_nt: TGTGCCAGTAGTCGGGACCTCACACAGGGGGATGAGCAGTTCTTC
d_call: NA; clone_size: NA; v_call: TRBV27; j_call: TRBJ2-5; cdr3_aa: CASSPTARGLRLGTQYF; cdr3_nt: TGTGCCAGCAGCCCGACCGCACGCGGGCTCCGGCTAGGGACCCAGTACTTC
d_call: NA; clone_size: NA; v_call: TRBV7-8; j_call: TRBJ1-4; cdr3_aa: CASSLSPGPNEKLFF; cdr3_nt: TGTGCCAGCAGCTTATCCCCTGGCCCTAATGAAAAACTGTTTTTT
d_call: TRBD1; clone_size: NA; v_call: TRBV5-6; j_call: TRBJ1-2; cdr3_aa: CASIRTGTNYGYTF; cdr3_nt: TGTGCCAGCATCAGGACAGGTACTAACTATGGCTACACCTTC
d_call: TRBD2; clone_size: few; v_call: TRBV6-1; j_call: TRBJ2-1; cdr3_aa: CASSEQGRGGKNEQFF; cdr3_nt: TGTGCCAGCAGTGAACAAGGACGGGGGGGCAAAAATGAGCAGTTCTTC
d_call: TRBD2; clone_size: NA; v_call: TRBV2; j_call: TRBJ2-1; cdr3_aa: CASLVYVTSAYNEQFF; cdr3_nt: TGTGCCAGCCTCGTATACGTGACTAGCGCTTACAATGAGCAGTTCTTC
d_call: TRBD2; clone_size: NA; v_call: TRBV9; j_call: TRBJ2-1; cdr3_aa: CASSAYSGALYNEQFF; cdr3_nt: TGTGCCAGCAGCGCCTATAGCGGGGCCCTCTACAATGAGCAGTTCTTC
d_call: TRBD1; clone_size: NA; v_call: TRBV2; j_call: TRBJ1-1; cdr3_aa: CASSEKIGGETEAFF; cdr3_nt: TGTGCCAGCAGTGAAAAAATAGGGGGCGAGACTGAAGCTTTCTTT
d_call: TRBD1; clone_size: NA; v_call: TRBV5-1; j_call: TRBJ2-7; cdr3_aa: CASSLDRGSYEQYF; cdr3_nt: TGCGCCAGCAGCTTGGACAGGGGCTCCTACGAGCAGTACTTC
d_call: NA; clone_size: NA; v_call: TRBV4-2; j_call: TRBJ1-1; cdr3_aa: CASSHPVNGRTEAFF; cdr3_nt: TGTGCCAGCAGCCACCCGGTAAATGGGAGGACTGAAGCTTTCTTT